The rows below give T cell receptor beta chains drawn from one sample of a study of T cell responses to AZD1222 COVID-19 vaccine. Sequencing used immunoSEQ multiplex PCR; TCRdb keeps in-frame clones, though not all of them. The sample holds 75,000 to 85,000 clones, around three quarters seen once. The material was peripheral blood, obtained 28 days after the second dose of the MenACWY control vaccine. The source of these receptors is an adult who received the MenACWY meningococcal vaccine as a control. Each CDR3 is given with its conserved first and last residue. The order of the fields is D gene, V gene, J gene, clone size, CDR3 protein, CDR3 DNA. A D gene is named only where the DNA matches it firmly. Size tells how often a clone was seen (once, few, many) or the class of an expanded clone, and some rows leave it out.

D gene: NA
V gene: TRBV27
J gene: TRBJ1-1
clone size: NA
CDR3 protein: CASWAWGRKNTEAFF
CDR3 DNA: TGTGCCAGCTGGGCGTGGGGGCGCAAGAACACTGAAGCTTTCTTT

D gene: TRBD1
V gene: TRBV19
J gene: TRBJ2-7
clone size: NA
CDR3 protein: CASSIDTGTGVEQYF
CDR3 DNA: TGTGCCAGTAGTATTGATACTGGGACAGGGGTCGAGCAGTACTTC

D gene: NA
V gene: TRBV24-1
J gene: TRBJ1-1
clone size: once
CDR3 protein: CATSRGTEAFF
CDR3 DNA: TGTGCCACCAGCAGAGGAACTGAAGCTTTCTTT

D gene: NA
V gene: TRBV28
J gene: TRBJ1-4
clone size: once
CDR3 protein: CASSTRDTFNEKLFF
CDR3 DNA: TGTGCCAGCAGTACACGGGACACATTTAATGAAAAACTGTTTTTT

D gene: TRBD1
V gene: TRBV27
J gene: TRBJ2-2
clone size: once
CDR3 protein: CASSRLLTGMYTGELFF
CDR3 DNA: TGTGCCAGCAGTCGACTTTTGACAGGGATGTACACCGGGGAGCTGTTTTTT

D gene: NA
V gene: TRBV6-2/TRBV6-3
J gene: TRBJ2-5
clone size: NA
CDR3 protein: CASSSAETQYF
CDR3 DNA: TGTGCCAGCAGTTCGGCTGAGACCCAGTACTTC

D gene: NA
V gene: TRBV7-8
J gene: TRBJ1-5
clone size: NA
CDR3 protein: CASSSGGDYSNQPQHF
CDR3 DNA: TGTGCCAGCAGCTCCGGTGGAGACTATAGCAATCAGCCCCAGCATTTT

D gene: TRBD1
V gene: TRBV28
J gene: TRBJ2-4
clone size: few
CDR3 protein: CASSLSGQGANIQYF
CDR3 DNA: TGTGCCAGCAGTTTATCTGGACAGGGGGCAAACATTCAGTACTTC

D gene: NA
V gene: TRBV5-4
J gene: TRBJ2-1
clone size: NA
CDR3 protein: CASSSPDRTYNEQFF
CDR3 DNA: TGTGCCAGCAGCTCGCCGGACAGAACCTACAATGAGCAGTTCTTC

D gene: TRBD2
V gene: TRBV7-8
J gene: TRBJ2-3
clone size: NA
CDR3 protein: CASSPRGADTQYF
CDR3 DNA: TGTGCCAGCTCCCCTCGGGGGGCAGATACGCAGTATTTT

D gene: TRBD1
V gene: TRBV6-2/TRBV6-3
J gene: TRBJ1-2
clone size: NA
CDR3 protein: CASSYTGDYGYTF
CDR3 DNA: TGTGCCAGCAGTTATACAGGGGACTATGGCTACACCTTC

D gene: NA
V gene: TRBV27
J gene: TRBJ2-3
clone size: NA
CDR3 protein: CASSVDGPTDTQYF
CDR3 DNA: TGTGCCAGCAGTGTGGACGGACCCACAGATACGCAGTATTTT

D gene: NA
V gene: TRBV19
J gene: TRBJ1-4
clone size: NA
CDR3 protein: CASSSYAGPTTNEKLFF
CDR3 DNA: TGTGCCAGTAGTTCCTATGCGGGACCTACAACTAATGAAAAACTGTTTTTT

D gene: TRBD1
V gene: TRBV5-1
J gene: TRBJ1-1
clone size: NA
CDR3 protein: CASSAGQGALTEAFF
CDR3 DNA: TGCGCCAGCAGCGCTGGACAGGGGGCACTCACTGAAGCTTTCTTT

D gene: TRBD2
V gene: TRBV29-1
J gene: TRBJ2-1
clone size: once
CDR3 protein: CSVEDRPLQARLAGSEQFF
CDR3 DNA: TGCAGCGTTGAAGATCGCCCCTTACAGGCCCGACTAGCGGGCAGCGAGCAGTTCTTC

D gene: TRBD2
V gene: TRBV14
J gene: TRBJ2-7
clone size: NA
CDR3 protein: CASSRGGSEQYF
CDR3 DNA: TGTGCCAGCAGCCGCGGGGGATCCGAGCAGTACTTC

D gene: TRBD2
V gene: TRBV2
J gene: TRBJ2-1
clone size: NA
CDR3 protein: CASRVGLALNEQFF
CDR3 DNA: TGTGCCAGCAGGGTGGGACTAGCGCTCAATGAGCAGTTCTTC

D gene: TRBD1
V gene: TRBV5-6
J gene: TRBJ1-5
clone size: NA
CDR3 protein: CASSLTGFGNQPQHF
CDR3 DNA: TGTGCCAGCAGCCTGACAGGGTTTGGCAATCAGCCCCAGCATTTT

D gene: NA
V gene: TRBV14
J gene: TRBJ2-2
clone size: NA
CDR3 protein: CASSRQVTGELFF
CDR3 DNA: TGTGCCAGCAGCAGACAGGTCACCGGGGAGCTGTTTTTT

D gene: TRBD1
V gene: TRBV7-2
J gene: TRBJ1-2
clone size: NA
CDR3 protein: CASEGTGVNYGYTF
CDR3 DNA: TGTGCCAGCGAGGGGACAGGGGTGAACTATGGCTACACCTTC

D gene: TRBD1
V gene: TRBV6-5
J gene: TRBJ1-6
clone size: once
CDR3 protein: CASDGGQGNSPLHF
CDR3 DNA: TGTGCCAGCGACGGAGGACAGGGGAATTCACCCCTCCACTTT

D gene: TRBD1
V gene: TRBV3-1/TRBV3-2
J gene: TRBJ1-4
clone size: few
CDR3 protein: CASSQEDRGSEKLFF
CDR3 DNA: TGTGCCAGCAGCCAAGAGGACAGGGGAAGCGAAAAACTGTTTTTT

D gene: NA
V gene: TRBV15
J gene: TRBJ1-5
clone size: NA
CDR3 protein: CATSRGDPDQPQHF
CDR3 DNA: TGTGCCACCAGCAGAGGGGACCCCGACCAGCCCCAGCATTTT

D gene: TRBD1
V gene: TRBV29-1
J gene: TRBJ1-2
clone size: NA
CDR3 protein: CSVTITSGGSGYTF
CDR3 DNA: TGCAGCGTTACAATAACGTCAGGGGGCAGTGGCTACACCTTC

D gene: NA
V gene: TRBV30
J gene: TRBJ1-1
clone size: NA
CDR3 protein: CAWSVPQSGDTEAFF
CDR3 DNA: TGTGCCTGGAGTGTACCCCAGTCGGGTGACACTGAAGCTTTCTTT

D gene: TRBD2
V gene: TRBV19
J gene: TRBJ2-1
clone size: NA
CDR3 protein: CASSLRGEWYEQFF
CDR3 DNA: TGTGCCAGTAGTCTCCGGGGGGAGTGGTATGAGCAGTTCTTC

D gene: NA
V gene: TRBV28
J gene: TRBJ2-1
clone size: NA
CDR3 protein: CASSRLWAEQFF
CDR3 DNA: TGTGCCAGCAGTCGCCTGTGGGCTGAGCAGTTCTTC

D gene: NA
V gene: TRBV3-1/TRBV3-2
J gene: TRBJ2-3
clone size: NA
CDR3 protein: CASSQVGATTSTDTQYF
CDR3 DNA: TGTGCCAGCAGCCAAGTGGGGGCGACTACCAGCACAGATACGCAGTATTTT

D gene: TRBD1
V gene: TRBV4-3
J gene: TRBJ1-2
clone size: NA
CDR3 protein: CASSQGAGGTYGYTF
CDR3 DNA: TGCGCCAGCAGCCAAGGAGCAGGGGGAACCTATGGCTACACCTTC

D gene: NA
V gene: TRBV19
J gene: TRBJ2-1
clone size: NA
CDR3 protein: CASSMNHEQFF
CDR3 DNA: TGTGCCAGTAGTATGAACCATGAGCAGTTCTTC

D gene: NA
V gene: TRBV2
J gene: TRBJ1-2
clone size: NA
CDR3 protein: CASSDKAFDPLYGYTF
CDR3 DNA: TGTGCCAGCAGTGATAAGGCATTCGACCCCCTCTATGGCTACACCTTC

D gene: TRBD1
V gene: TRBV7-9
J gene: TRBJ2-5
clone size: NA
CDR3 protein: CASSLGQGKGETQYF
CDR3 DNA: TGTGCCAGCAGCCTGGGACAGGGGAAAGGGGAGACCCAGTACTTC

D gene: NA
V gene: TRBV28
J gene: TRBJ1-6
clone size: NA
CDR3 protein: CASSLLLAQPLHF
CDR3 DNA: TGTGCCAGCAGTTTACTTCTGGCTCAACCCCTCCACTTT

D gene: NA
V gene: TRBV7-9
J gene: TRBJ1-3
clone size: many
CDR3 protein: CASSLFIGNTIYF
CDR3 DNA: TGTGCCAGCAGCTTATTTATCGGAAACACCATATATTTT

D gene: TRBD1
V gene: TRBV2
J gene: TRBJ1-2
clone size: NA
CDR3 protein: CASSEGGTAVYGYTF
CDR3 DNA: TGTGCCAGCAGTGAAGGTGGGACAGCCGTCTATGGCTACACCTTC

D gene: NA
V gene: TRBV19
J gene: TRBJ2-1
clone size: NA
CDR3 protein: CASSILGGAVRNEQFF
CDR3 DNA: TGTGCCAGTAGTATCCTAGGGGGGGCAGTTAGGAATGAGCAGTTCTTC

D gene: TRBD1
V gene: TRBV2
J gene: TRBJ2-6
clone size: NA
CDR3 protein: CASSSSGTGNGANVLTF
CDR3 DNA: TGTGCCAGCAGCTCCTCCGGGACAGGGAATGGGGCCAACGTCCTGACTTTC